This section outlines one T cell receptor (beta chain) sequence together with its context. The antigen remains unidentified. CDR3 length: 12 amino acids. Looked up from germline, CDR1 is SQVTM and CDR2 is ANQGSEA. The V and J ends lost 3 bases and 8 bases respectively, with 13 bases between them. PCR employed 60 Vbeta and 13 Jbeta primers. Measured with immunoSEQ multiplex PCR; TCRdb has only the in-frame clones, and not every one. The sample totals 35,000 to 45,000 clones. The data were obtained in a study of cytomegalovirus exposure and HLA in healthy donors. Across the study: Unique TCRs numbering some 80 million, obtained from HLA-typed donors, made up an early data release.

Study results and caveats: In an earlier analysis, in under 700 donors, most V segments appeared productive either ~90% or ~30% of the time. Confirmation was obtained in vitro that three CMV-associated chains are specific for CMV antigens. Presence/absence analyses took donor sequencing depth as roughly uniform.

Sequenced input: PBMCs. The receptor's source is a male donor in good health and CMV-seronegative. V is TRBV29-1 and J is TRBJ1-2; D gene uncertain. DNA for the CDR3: TGCAGCGTTGACAGCCAACTAGGAGGCTACACCTTC. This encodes CSVDSQLGGYTF.